This T cell receptor (beta chain) derives from a study of blood T cell repertoires in COVID-19. There are 13 residues in the CDR3. Trimming removed 3 bases from V and 7 bases from J; junction bases left unmatched: 5. The germline V gene has CDR1 KGHSH and CDR2 LQKENI. The method was immunoSEQ multiplex PCR; TCRdb's version includes in-frame clones alone and lacks a portion of them. Among roughly 300,000 clones listed, roughly 86% were seen once. V usage is TRBV18 and J usage is TRBJ2-7; 8 nucleotides match TRBD1. Sequences were obtained from peripheral blood. The clonotype originates from a man aged 18 to 30 with active or convalescent COVID-19. CDR3: CASSPTGVREQYF. CDR3 sequence (DNA): TGTGCCAGCTCACCGACAGGGGTGAGGGAGCAGTACTTC.